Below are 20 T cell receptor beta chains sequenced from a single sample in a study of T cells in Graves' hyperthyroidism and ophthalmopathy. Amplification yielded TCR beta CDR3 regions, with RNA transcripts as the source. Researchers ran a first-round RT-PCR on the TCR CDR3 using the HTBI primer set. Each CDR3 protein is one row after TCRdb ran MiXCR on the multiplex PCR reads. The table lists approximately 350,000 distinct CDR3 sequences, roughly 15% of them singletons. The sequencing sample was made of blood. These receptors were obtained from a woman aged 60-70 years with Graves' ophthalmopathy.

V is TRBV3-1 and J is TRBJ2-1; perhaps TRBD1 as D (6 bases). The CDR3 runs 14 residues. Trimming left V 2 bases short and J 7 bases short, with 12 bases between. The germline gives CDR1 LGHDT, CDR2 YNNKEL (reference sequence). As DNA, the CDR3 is TGTGCCAGCAGCCAAAGCGACAGGAGGAATGAGCAGTTCTTC. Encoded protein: CASSQSDRRNEQFF.

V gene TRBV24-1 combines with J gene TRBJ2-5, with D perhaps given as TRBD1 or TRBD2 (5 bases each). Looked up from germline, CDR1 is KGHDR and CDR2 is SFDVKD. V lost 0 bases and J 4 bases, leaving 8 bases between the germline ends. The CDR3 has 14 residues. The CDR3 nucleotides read TGTGCCACCAGTGATTTGGTTGGGGGAGAGACCCAGTACTTC. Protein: CATSDLVGGETQYF.

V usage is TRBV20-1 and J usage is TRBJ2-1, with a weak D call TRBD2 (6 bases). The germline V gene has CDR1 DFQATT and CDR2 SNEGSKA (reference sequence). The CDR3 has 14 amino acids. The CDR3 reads CSQRWGDRADEQFF. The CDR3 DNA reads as TGCAGCCAACGATGGGGGGACCGGGCAGATGAGCAGTTCTTC.

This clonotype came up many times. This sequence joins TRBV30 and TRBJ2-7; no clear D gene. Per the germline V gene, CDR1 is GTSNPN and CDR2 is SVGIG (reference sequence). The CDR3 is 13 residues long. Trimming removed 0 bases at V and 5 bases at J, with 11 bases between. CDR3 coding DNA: TGTGCCTGGAGTGTACAGTCGGGTCACGAGCAGTACTTC. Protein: CAWSVQSGHEQYF.

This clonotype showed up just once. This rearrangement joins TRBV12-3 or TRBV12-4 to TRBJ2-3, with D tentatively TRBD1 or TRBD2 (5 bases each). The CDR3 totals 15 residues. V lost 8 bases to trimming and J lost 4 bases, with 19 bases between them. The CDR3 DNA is TGTGCCAGCCGCCGGGACGCAAACCCTCCAGATACGCAGTATTTT. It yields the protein CASRRDANPPDTQYF.

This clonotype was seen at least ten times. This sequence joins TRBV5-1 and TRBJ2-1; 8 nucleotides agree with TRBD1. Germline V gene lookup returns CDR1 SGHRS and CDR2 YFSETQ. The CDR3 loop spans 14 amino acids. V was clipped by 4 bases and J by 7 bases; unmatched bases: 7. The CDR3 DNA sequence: TGCGCCAGCAGCACCCGGGACAGGTGGAATGAGCAGTTCTTC. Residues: CASSTRDRWNEQFF.

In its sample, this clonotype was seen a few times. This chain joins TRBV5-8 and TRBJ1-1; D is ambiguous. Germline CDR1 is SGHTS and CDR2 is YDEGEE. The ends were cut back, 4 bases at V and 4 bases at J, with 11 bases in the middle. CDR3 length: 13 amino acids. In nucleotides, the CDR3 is TGTGCCAGCAGCGCCCCCCGGGGCACTGAAGCTTTCTTT. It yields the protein CASSAPRGTEAFF.

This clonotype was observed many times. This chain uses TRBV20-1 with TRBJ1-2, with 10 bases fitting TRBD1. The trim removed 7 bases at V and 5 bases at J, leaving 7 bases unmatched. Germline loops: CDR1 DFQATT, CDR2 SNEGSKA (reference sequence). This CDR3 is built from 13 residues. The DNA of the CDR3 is TGCAGTGGATCGGGGACAGGGGATTATGGCTACACCTTC. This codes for CSGSGTGDYGYTF.

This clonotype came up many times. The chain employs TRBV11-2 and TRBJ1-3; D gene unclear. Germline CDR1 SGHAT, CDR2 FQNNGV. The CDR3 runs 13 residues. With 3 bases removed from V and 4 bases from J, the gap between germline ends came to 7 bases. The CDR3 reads CASSFSRGNTIYF. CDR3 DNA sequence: TGTGCCAGCAGCTTCTCACGCGGAAACACCATATATTTT.

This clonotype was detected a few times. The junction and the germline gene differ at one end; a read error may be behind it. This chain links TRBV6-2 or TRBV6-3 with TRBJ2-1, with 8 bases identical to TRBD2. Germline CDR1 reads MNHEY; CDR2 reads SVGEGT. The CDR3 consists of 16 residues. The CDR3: CASRVTGLAGGNEQSF. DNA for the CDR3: TGTGCCAGCAGGGTAACCGGACTAGCCGGGGGCAATGAGCAGTCCTTC.

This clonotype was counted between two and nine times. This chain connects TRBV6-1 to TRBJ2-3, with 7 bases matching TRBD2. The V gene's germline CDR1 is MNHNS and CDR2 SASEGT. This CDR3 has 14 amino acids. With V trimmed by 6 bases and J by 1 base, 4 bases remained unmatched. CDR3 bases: TGTGCCAGCAGAGTAACTAGCGGCACAGATACGCAGTATTTT. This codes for CASRVTSGTDTQYF.

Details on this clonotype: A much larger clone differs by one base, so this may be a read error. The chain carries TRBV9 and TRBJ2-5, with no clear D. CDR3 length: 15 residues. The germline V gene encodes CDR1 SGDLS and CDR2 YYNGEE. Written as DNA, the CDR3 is TGTGCCAGCAGCCTCCTTGTGGGTATGCAAGCGACCCAGTACTTC. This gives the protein CASSLLVGMQATQYF. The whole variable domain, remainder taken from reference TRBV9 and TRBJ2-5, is DSGVTQTPKHLITATGQRVTLRCSPRSGDLSVYWYQQSLDQGLQFLIQYYNGEERAKGNILERFSAQQFPDLHSELNLSSLELGDSALYFCASSLLVGMQATQYFGPGTRLLVL.

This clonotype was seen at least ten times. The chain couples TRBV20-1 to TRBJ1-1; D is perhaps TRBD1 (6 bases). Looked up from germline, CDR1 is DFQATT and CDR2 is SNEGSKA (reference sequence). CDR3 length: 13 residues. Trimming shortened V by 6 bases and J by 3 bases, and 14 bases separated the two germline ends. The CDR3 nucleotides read TGCAGTGCACAAACGGACAGAGACACTGAAGCTTTCTTT. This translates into CSAQTDRDTEAFF.

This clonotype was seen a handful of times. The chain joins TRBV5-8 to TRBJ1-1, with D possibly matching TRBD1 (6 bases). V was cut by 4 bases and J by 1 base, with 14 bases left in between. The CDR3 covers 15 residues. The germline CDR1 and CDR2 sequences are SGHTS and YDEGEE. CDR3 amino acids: CASSAATGSNTEAFF. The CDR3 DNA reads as TGTGCCAGCAGCGCTGCTACAGGGTCGAACACTGAAGCTTTCTTT.

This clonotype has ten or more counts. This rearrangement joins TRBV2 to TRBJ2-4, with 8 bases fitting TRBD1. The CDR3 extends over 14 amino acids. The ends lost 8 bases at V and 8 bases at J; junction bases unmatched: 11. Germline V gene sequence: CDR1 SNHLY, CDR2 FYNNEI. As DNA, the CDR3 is TGTGCCAGCGGACGACAGGGGATCGGGGACATTCAGTACTTC. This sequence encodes CASGRQGIGDIQYF.

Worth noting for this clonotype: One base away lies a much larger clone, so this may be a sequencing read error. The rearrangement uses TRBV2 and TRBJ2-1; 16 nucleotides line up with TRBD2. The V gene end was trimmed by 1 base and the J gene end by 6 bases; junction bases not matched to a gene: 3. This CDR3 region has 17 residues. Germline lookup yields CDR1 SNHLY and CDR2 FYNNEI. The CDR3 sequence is CASSEEGLAGGTNEQFF. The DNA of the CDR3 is TGTGCCAGCAGTGAAGAGGGACTAGCGGGAGGGACCAATGAGCAGTTCTTC.

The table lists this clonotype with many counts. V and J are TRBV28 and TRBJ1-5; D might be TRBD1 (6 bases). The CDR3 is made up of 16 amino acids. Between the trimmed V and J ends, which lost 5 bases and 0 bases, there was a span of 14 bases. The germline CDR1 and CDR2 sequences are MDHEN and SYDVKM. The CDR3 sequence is CASSRPGQYSNQPQHF. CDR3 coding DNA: TGTGCCAGCAGTCGACCCGGACAGTATAGCAATCAGCCCCAGCATTTT.

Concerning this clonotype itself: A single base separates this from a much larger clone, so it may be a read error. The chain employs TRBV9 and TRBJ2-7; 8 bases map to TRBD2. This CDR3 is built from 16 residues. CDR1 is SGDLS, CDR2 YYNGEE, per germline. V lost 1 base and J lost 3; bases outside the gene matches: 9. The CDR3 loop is CASSVPDWTSRYEQYF. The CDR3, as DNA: TGTGCCAGCAGCGTACCAGATTGGACTAGCCGCTACGAGCAGTACTTC.

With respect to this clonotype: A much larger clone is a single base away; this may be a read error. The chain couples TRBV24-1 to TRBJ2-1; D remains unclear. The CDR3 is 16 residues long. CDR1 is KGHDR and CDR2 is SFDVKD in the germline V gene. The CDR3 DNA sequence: TGTGCCACCAGTGACTCGCAGCTTTCGGTACGCAATGACCAGTTCTTC. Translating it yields CATSDSQLSVRNDQFF.

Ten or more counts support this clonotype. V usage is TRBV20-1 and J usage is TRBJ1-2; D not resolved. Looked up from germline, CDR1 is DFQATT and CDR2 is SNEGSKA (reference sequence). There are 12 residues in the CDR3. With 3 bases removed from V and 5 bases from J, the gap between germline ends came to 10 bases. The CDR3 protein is CSASREGYGYTF. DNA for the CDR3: TGCAGTGCTAGTAGAGAAGGGTATGGCTACACCTTC.